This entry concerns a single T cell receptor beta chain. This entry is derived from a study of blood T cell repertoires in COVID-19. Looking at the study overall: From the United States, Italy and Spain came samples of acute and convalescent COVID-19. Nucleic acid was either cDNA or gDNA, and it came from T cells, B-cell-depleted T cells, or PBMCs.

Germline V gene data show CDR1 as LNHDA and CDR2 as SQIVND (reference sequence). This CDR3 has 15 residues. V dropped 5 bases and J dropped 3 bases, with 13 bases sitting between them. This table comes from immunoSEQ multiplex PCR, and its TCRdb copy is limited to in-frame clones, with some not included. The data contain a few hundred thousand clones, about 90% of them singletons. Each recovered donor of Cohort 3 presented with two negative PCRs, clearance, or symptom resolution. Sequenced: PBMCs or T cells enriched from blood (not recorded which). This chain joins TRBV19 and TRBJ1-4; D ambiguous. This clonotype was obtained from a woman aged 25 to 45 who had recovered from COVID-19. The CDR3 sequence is CASSPRAVANEKLFF. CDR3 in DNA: TGTGCCAGTAGTCCGCGGGCCGTGGCTAATGAAAAACTGTTTTTT.